The 17 T cell receptor beta chains in this list originate from one sample, sequenced in a study of OX40 agonist ivuxolimab in advanced cancers. TCRdb's copy holds only in-frame clones and misses some; the assay was immunoSEQ multiplex PCR. Of about 70,000 clones listed, approximately 78% were seen once; the top ten hold 0.8% to 1.1%. Sequenced here: CD4+ or CD8+ T cells sorted from blood, sampled in a trial of the OX40 agonist ivuxolimab. Every receptor here comes from an adult with an advanced solid tumor such as melanoma, head and neck, liver or kidney cancer.

This clone was recorded only once. The chain is built from TRBV28 and TRBJ1-6; D gene ambiguous. There are 15 residues in the CDR3. Trimming stripped 1 base from V and 9 bases from J, with 13 bases between. CDR1 is MDHEN, CDR2 SYDVKM, per germline. The CDR3 loop is CASSLYLGRGSPLHF. The CDR3 DNA follows: TGTGCCAGCAGTTTATATCTGGGTCGAGGTTCACCCCTCCACTTT.

The chain employs TRBV29-1 and TRBJ2-7; 7 positions agree with TRBD1. V shed 4 bases and J 2 bases; nucleotides not matched to a gene: 5. Germline CDR1 reads SQVTM; CDR2 reads ANQGSEA. CDR3 size: 13 residues. The CDR3 DNA reads TGCAGCGTTGGGGGACAGACGACCTACGAGCAGTACTTC. Residues: CSVGGQTTYEQYF.

The chain links TRBV2 to TRBJ1-1; 9 bases agree with TRBD1. CDR3 length: 15 residues. Germline values: CDR1 SNHLY, CDR2 FYNNEI. The V segment lost 8 bases and the J segment 0 bases; nucleotides outside the gene matches: 7. The CDR3 loop reads CASSRDRALNTEAFF. The CDR3 region has the DNA TGTGCCAGCTCCCGGGACAGGGCTTTGAACACTGAAGCTTTCTTT. The variable domain in full, with the rest retrieved from reference TRBV2 and TRBJ1-1, is EPEVTQTPSHQVTQMGQEVILRCVPISNHLYFYWYRQILGQKVEFLVSFYNNEISEKSEIFDDQFSVERPDGSNFTLKIRSTKLEDSAMYFCASSRDRALNTEAFFGQGTRLTVV.

The chain combines TRBV5-1 with TRBJ2-5; the match to TRBD2 covers 10 bases. This CDR3 spans 17 amino acids. The V segment lost 4 bases and the J segment 4 bases; nucleotides outside the gene matches: 13. Looked up from germline, CDR1 is SGHRS and CDR2 is YFSETQ. This CDR3 is CASSPVSGGPSRETQYF. The CDR3 DNA reads TGCGCCAGCAGCCCAGTTAGCGGGGGGCCGTCACGAGAGACCCAGTACTTC.

This clone was counted a single time. V gene TRBV5-6 combines with J gene TRBJ1-5; D is undetermined. Germline CDR1 is SGHDT and CDR2 is YYEEEE. This CDR3 has 17 amino acids. The V end lost 2 bases, the J end lost 6 bases, and 21 bases lay between the germline ends. CDR3 region: CASSLLGSEVTSQPQHF. In nucleotides, the CDR3 is TGTGCCAGCAGCTTACTCGGGTCCGAGGTTACCAGTCAGCCCCAGCATTTT.

The CDR3 protein is CASNFRGRETEAFF. Written as DNA, the CDR3 is TGTGCCAGCAACTTCCGGGGGCGTGAAACTGAAGCTTTCTTT. The chain has TRBV6-5 and TRBJ1-1, with a tentative D call TRBD1 (6 bases). Trimming left V 7 bases short and J 5 bases short, with 17 bases between. Germline V gives CDR1 MNHEY, CDR2 SVGAGI. The CDR3 is 14 amino acids.

This clone was detected once. J is TRBJ1-1 and V is TRBV10-3; TRBD1 matches at 7 bases. V lost 3 bases, J lost 10 bases, and 20 bases stayed unmatched. The CDR3 runs to 17 residues. Germline loops: CDR1 ENHRY, CDR2 SYGVKD. CDR3 coding DNA: TGTGCCATCAGTGACTCCAGGGGGGTCCGGGGTTCGCTGGCAGCTTTCTTT. It translates to CAISDSRGVRGSLAAFF.

V is TRBV5-5 and J is TRBJ1-6, with TRBD1 as a possible D gene (6 bases). This CDR3 comprises 14 residues. Germline V CDR1 and CDR2: SGHKS, YYEKEE (reference sequence). Trimming shortened V by 0 bases and J by 10 bases, and 11 bases separated the two germline ends. The CDR3 nucleotides read TGTGCCAGCAGCTTGGGCAGGGGAAAGTCACCCCTCCACTTT. It is translated as CASSLGRGKSPLHF.

The rearrangement uses TRBV5-6 and TRBJ2-7; D unresolved. CDR1 and CDR2 from the germline V gene are SGHDT and YYEEEE. Trimming stripped 1 base from V and 1 base from J, with 9 bases between. This CDR3 has 14 amino acids. CDR3 protein: CASSLSYGSYEQYF. CDR3 bases: TGTGCCAGCAGCTTGTCCTACGGATCCTACGAGCAGTACTTC.

The rearrangement joins TRBV6-1 to TRBJ2-1; TRBD1 aligns across 9 bases. After removal of 11 bases from V and 6 bases from J, the junction contained 5 bases not matched to a gene. CDR1 is MNHNS, CDR2 SASEGT, per germline. The CDR3 covers 12 residues. This chain's CDR3 is CAGRDRVNEQFF. The CDR3 DNA reads TGTGCCGGCCGGGACAGGGTCAATGAGCAGTTCTTC.

This rearrangement joins TRBV5-1 to TRBJ1-4, with D possibly TRBD1 on 5 matching bases. CDR3 length equals 15 residues. Germline V CDR1 and CDR2: SGHRS, YFSETQ. Trimming left V 1 base short and J 8 bases short, with 15 bases between. CDR3 sequence (DNA): TGCGCCAGCAGCTTGCTAGCAGGGCGAGGGGAAAAACTGTTTTTT. Amino acids: CASSLLAGRGEKLFF.

The chain has TRBV11-2 and TRBJ2-7; tentatively, D is TRBD2 (5 bases). Germline assignment: CDR1 SGHAT and CDR2 FQNNGV. The CDR3 has 14 amino acids. The V and J ends lost 6 bases and 3 bases respectively, with 15 bases between them. CDR3 protein: CASSRLFEGYEQYF. The CDR3 DNA reads TGTGCCAGCAGTAGGCTTTTTGAGGGCTACGAGCAGTACTTC.

The CDR3 coding sequence is TGTGCCAGCAGTCCAGTCACAATTGGAAACACCATATATTTT. Translated, it gives CASSPVTIGNTIYF. This chain links TRBV9 with TRBJ1-3, with no clear D. This CDR3 is 14 amino acids long. Deletions cut 5 bases from V and 3 bases from J, with 12 bases between. The germline V gene encodes CDR1 SGDLS and CDR2 YYNGEE.

The rearrangement uses TRBV29-1 and TRBJ2-5, with 12 bases matching TRBD1. Germline values: CDR1 SQVTM, CDR2 ANQGSEA. The length of the CDR3 is 15 residues. With 7 bases clipped from V and 2 bases from J, the junction kept 8 bases outside the gene matches. Here the CDR3 DNA reads TGCAGCGAGCGTGGGGGACAGGGGGCTCAAGAGACCCAGTACTTC. This sequence encodes CSERGGQGAQETQYF.

The chain uses TRBV6-4 and TRBJ2-2; D is uncertain. The germline V gene has CDR1 MRHNA and CDR2 SNTAGT. CDR3 length equals 14 residues. V was trimmed by 6 bases and J by 0 bases, leaving 8 bases between them. The CDR3 DNA is TGTGCCAGCAGAGAGGTTACGAACACCGGGGAGCTGTTTTTT. Protein: CASREVTNTGELFF.

The DNA of the CDR3 is TGTGCCTGGAGTCAGGGAAACGATCAGCCCCAGCATTTT. Translation: CAWSQGNDQPQHF. The V and J genes are TRBV30 and TRBJ1-5; tentatively, D is TRBD1 (5 bases). CDR3 length: 13 residues. Trimming cost V 2 bases and J 5 bases, with 10 bases left between them. Looked up from germline, CDR1 is GTSNPN and CDR2 is SVGIG (reference sequence).

The rearrangement joins TRBV11-2 to TRBJ2-1, with D possibly TRBD2 on 6 matching bases. The CDR3 runs 16 residues. The ends were cut back, 4 bases at V and 9 bases at J, with 22 bases in the middle. CDR1 is SGHAT, CDR2 FQNNGV, per germline. The CDR3 protein is CASSSTGDPPRFEQFF. The CDR3 DNA reads as TGTGCCAGCAGCTCGACGGGGGACCCCCCGAGATTTGAGCAGTTCTTC.